This TCR beta chain was sequenced in a study of cytotoxic CD8 clonotypes in ibrutinib-treated CLL. Some clones are missing from TCRdb's copy, which holds only in-frame ones; the method was immunoSEQ multiplex PCR. The table lists 250,000 to 350,000 clones, roughly four fifths of them singletons, with roughly 6% in the top ten. Study findings and constraints: Clonality rose at ibrutinib response and fell back toward baseline at progression. Clonality at baseline surpassed age-matched healthy donors and tracked circulating CD8+ T-cell counts. Public clonotypes proved infrequent, and on treatment they shrank or remained steady.

V lost 3 bases to trimming and J lost 2 bases; unmatched junction nucleotides: 0. Looked up from germline, CDR1 is SGHKS and CDR2 is YYEKEE (reference sequence). The CDR3 sequence is 14 residues long. For this clone: Its antigen remains unknown.

The source was PBMCs, collected at disease progression, from a patient treated with ibrutinib. The chain has TRBV5-5 and TRBJ1-2; TRBD1 matches 11 bases. The clonotype comes from a human donor with chronic lymphocytic leukemia. For the CDR3, the DNA is TGTGCCAGCAGCTGGGACAGGGGGAACTATGGCTACACCTTC. Its translation is CASSWDRGNYGYTF. Filled out from reference TRBV5-5 and TRBJ1-2, the complete variable domain reads DAGVTQSPTHLIKTRGQQVTLRCSPISGHKSVSWYQQVLGQGPQFIFQYYEKEERGRGNFPDRFSARQFPNYSSELNVNALLLGDSALYLCASSWDRGNYGYTFGSGTRLTVV.